Listed below are T cell receptor beta chains from one sample, sequenced in a study of OX40 agonist ivuxolimab in advanced cancers. TCRdb keeps only in-frame clones here, not all; method: immunoSEQ multiplex PCR. Here the sample spans some 52,000 clones, about 90% being singletons. The input for sequencing was CD4+ or CD8+ T cells sorted from blood, taken in a trial of the OX40 agonist ivuxolimab. These receptor sequences come from an adult with an advanced solid tumor such as melanoma, head and neck, liver or kidney cancer. Each CDR3 is given with its conserved first and last residue. Fields, in order: V gene, J gene, clone size, D gene, CDR3 DNA, CDR3 protein. A D gene is named only where the DNA matches it firmly. Clone size is shown for a subset of rows, as once, few, many or a class of expanded clone.

v_gene: TRBV13; j_gene: TRBJ1-2; abundance: .; d_gene: TRBD1; CDR3nt: TGTGCCAGCAGCCTTCCAGGGACAGCCTTTGGCTACACCTTC; CDR3aa: CASSLPGTAFGYTF
v_gene: TRBV12-5; j_gene: TRBJ1-5; abundance: .; d_gene: .; CDR3nt: TGTGCTAGTGCCCCAGGCCCTCAGCCCCAGCATTTT; CDR3aa: CASAPGPQPQHF
v_gene: TRBV11-2; j_gene: TRBJ2-6; abundance: .; d_gene: .; CDR3nt: TGTGCCAGCAGCTTAGTCGCAGGGGCCTCTGGGGCCAACGTCCTGACTTTC; CDR3aa: CASSLVAGASGANVLTF
v_gene: TRBV27; j_gene: TRBJ2-7; abundance: .; d_gene: .; CDR3nt: TGTGCCAGCAGTTCGCCGGACAGAGTATACGAGCAGTACTTC; CDR3aa: CASSSPDRVYEQYF
v_gene: TRBV6-1; j_gene: TRBJ1-5; abundance: few; d_gene: .; CDR3nt: TGTGCCAGCACTGCCCGGGCCGAAAATCAGCCCCAGCATTTT; CDR3aa: CASTARAENQPQHF
v_gene: TRBV6-5; j_gene: TRBJ1-1; abundance: .; d_gene: .; CDR3nt: TGTGCCAGCAGTTACTCCCCAGCTTCGGACACTGAAGCTTTCTTT; CDR3aa: CASSYSPASDTEAFF
v_gene: TRBV18; j_gene: TRBJ1-2; abundance: .; d_gene: TRBD1; CDR3nt: TGTGCCAGCTCACGAAACGGACAGGGGGGGACCTATGGCTACACCTTC; CDR3aa: CASSRNGQGGTYGYTF
v_gene: TRBV28; j_gene: TRBJ2-3; abundance: .; d_gene: TRBD1; CDR3nt: TGTGCCAGCAGTAGTGACAGGGGGCTTTGGGGAGATGCGCAGTATTTT; CDR3aa: CASSSDRGLWGDAQYF
v_gene: TRBV5-1; j_gene: TRBJ1-1; abundance: .; d_gene: .; CDR3nt: TGCGCCAGCAGCTTGGGGGACGGTGAAGCTTTCTTT; CDR3aa: CASSLGDGEAFF
v_gene: TRBV25-1; j_gene: TRBJ1-2; abundance: .; d_gene: .; CDR3nt: TGTGCCAGCAGTCCCCCTAGGACTAATTCGGATGGCTACACCTTC; CDR3aa: CASSPPRTNSDGYTF
v_gene: TRBV5-4; j_gene: TRBJ2-2; abundance: once; d_gene: .; CDR3nt: TGTGCCAGCAGCTTCCGGCCAGGGACCCTAACTGGCGGGGAGCTGTTTTTT; CDR3aa: CASSFRPGTLTGGELFF
v_gene: TRBV23-1; j_gene: TRBJ2-5; abundance: .; d_gene: .; CDR3nt: TGCGCCAGCACCCCCCCCCGGTTTACCCAGTACTTC; CDR3aa: CASTPPRFTQYF
v_gene: TRBV6-1; j_gene: TRBJ1-5; abundance: few; d_gene: .; CDR3nt: TGTGCCAGCAGACAGGGCCCGAGTATTGGACCCCAGCATTTT; CDR3aa: CASRQGPSIGPQHF
v_gene: TRBV2; j_gene: TRBJ2-5; abundance: .; d_gene: .; CDR3nt: TGTGCCAGCAGTGAACTCAGTGGCAGGGGCCAAGAGACCCAGTACTTC; CDR3aa: CASSELSGRGQETQYF
v_gene: TRBV19; j_gene: TRBJ1-2; abundance: .; d_gene: TRBD1; CDR3nt: TGTGCCAGTACTGATACAGGGGTCGTCGTCTATGGCTACACCTTC; CDR3aa: CASTDTGVVVYGYTF
v_gene: TRBV9; j_gene: TRBJ1-1; abundance: .; d_gene: .; CDR3nt: TGTGCCAGCAGCGTAGTGGCGGGGATGAACACTGAAGCTTTCTTT; CDR3aa: CASSVVAGMNTEAFF
v_gene: TRBV19; j_gene: TRBJ2-2; abundance: .; d_gene: .; CDR3nt: TGTGCCAGCACAGGGATGGACCTAGGGAAGCTGTTTTTT; CDR3aa: CASTGMDLGKLFF
v_gene: TRBV6-6; j_gene: TRBJ2-7; abundance: .; d_gene: TRBD1; CDR3nt: TGTGCCAGCAGTTCCCATGACAGGGCCAAGAATGTTGGGCAGTACTTC; CDR3aa: CASSSHDRAKNVGQYF
v_gene: TRBV7-7; j_gene: TRBJ2-7; abundance: .; d_gene: .; CDR3nt: TGTGCCAGCAGCTTAGGGACAAACCTGGTCCACGAGCAGTACTTC; CDR3aa: CASSLGTNLVHEQYF
v_gene: TRBV27; j_gene: TRBJ1-1; abundance: .; d_gene: .; CDR3nt: TGTGCCAGCAGTTTAACCTTCGGGGGCACTGAAGCTTTCTTT; CDR3aa: CASSLTFGGTEAFF
v_gene: TRBV6-1; j_gene: TRBJ2-6; abundance: .; d_gene: TRBD1; CDR3nt: TGTGCCAGCAGTGAAAGGGTACCGTTGGGCAGGGGGCTTGGGGCCAACGTCCTGACTTTC; CDR3aa: CASSERVPLGRGLGANVLTF
v_gene: TRBV20-1; j_gene: TRBJ2-3; abundance: .; d_gene: .; CDR3nt: TGCAGCGGGAGCACAGATACGCAGTATTTT; CDR3aa: CSGSTDTQYF
v_gene: TRBV27; j_gene: TRBJ2-7; abundance: .; d_gene: .; CDR3nt: TGTGCCAGCATCATGGGGGGTTTCCCCTACGAGCAGTACTTC; CDR3aa: CASIMGGFPYEQYF
v_gene: TRBV2; j_gene: TRBJ1-6; abundance: .; d_gene: .; CDR3nt: TGTGCCAGCAGTTTGGGTGGTTCACCCCTCCACTTT; CDR3aa: CASSLGGSPLHF